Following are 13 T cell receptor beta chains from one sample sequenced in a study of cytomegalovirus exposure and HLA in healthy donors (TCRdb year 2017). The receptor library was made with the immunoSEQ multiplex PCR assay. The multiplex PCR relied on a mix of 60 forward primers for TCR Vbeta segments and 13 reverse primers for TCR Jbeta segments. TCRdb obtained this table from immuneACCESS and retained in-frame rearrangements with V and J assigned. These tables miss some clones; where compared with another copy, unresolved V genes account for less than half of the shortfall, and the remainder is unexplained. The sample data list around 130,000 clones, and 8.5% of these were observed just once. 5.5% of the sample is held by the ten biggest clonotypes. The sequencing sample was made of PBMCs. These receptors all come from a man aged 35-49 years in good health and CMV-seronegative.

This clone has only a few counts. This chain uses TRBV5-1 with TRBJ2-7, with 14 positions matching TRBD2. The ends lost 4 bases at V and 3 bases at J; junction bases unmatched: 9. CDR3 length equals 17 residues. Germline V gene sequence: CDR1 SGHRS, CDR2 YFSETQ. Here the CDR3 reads CASSHGLAGGFFYEQYF. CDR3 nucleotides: TGCGCCAGCAGCCACGGACTAGCGGGGGGTTTCTTCTACGAGCAGTACTTC.

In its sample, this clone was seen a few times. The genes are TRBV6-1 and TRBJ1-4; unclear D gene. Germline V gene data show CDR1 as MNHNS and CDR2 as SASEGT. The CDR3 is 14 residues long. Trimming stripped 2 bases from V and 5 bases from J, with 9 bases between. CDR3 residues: CASSERGPNEKLFF. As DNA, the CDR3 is TGTGCCAGCAGTGAAAGAGGTCCAAATGAAAAACTGTTTTTT.

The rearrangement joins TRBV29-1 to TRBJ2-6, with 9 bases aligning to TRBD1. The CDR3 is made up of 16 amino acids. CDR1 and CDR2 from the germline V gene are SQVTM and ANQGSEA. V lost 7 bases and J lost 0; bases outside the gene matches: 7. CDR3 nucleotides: TGCAGCGCCGTTGGGGACAGGGTCTCTGGGGCCAACGTCCTGACTTTC. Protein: CSAVGDRVSGANVLTF.

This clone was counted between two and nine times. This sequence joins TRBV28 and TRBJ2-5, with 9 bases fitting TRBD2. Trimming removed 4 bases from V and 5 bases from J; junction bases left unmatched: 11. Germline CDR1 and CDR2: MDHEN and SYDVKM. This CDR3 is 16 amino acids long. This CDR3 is CASSSPLRGGVETQYF. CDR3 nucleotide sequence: TGTGCCAGCAGTTCCCCCCTGCGGGGGGGAGTGGAGACCCAGTACTTC.

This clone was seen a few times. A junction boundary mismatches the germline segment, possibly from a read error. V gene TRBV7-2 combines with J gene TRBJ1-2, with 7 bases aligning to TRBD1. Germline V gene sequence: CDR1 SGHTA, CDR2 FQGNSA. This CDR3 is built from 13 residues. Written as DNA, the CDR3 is TGTGCCAGCAGCTCGGGCCCGGGACAGATCCTCGTCTTC. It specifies CASSSGPGQILVF. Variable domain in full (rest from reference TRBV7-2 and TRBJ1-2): GAGVSQSPSNKVTEKGKDVELRCDPISGHTALYWYRQSLGQGLEFLIYFQGNSAPDKSGLPSDRFSAERTGGSVSTLTIQRTQQEDSAVYLCASSSGPGQILVFGSGTRLTVV.

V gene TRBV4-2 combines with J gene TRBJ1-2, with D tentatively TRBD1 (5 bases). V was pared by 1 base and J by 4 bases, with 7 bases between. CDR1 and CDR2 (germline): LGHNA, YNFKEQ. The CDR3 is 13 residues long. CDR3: CASSQGGVYGYTF. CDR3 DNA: TGTGCCAGCAGCCAAGGGGGGGTCTATGGCTACACCTTC.

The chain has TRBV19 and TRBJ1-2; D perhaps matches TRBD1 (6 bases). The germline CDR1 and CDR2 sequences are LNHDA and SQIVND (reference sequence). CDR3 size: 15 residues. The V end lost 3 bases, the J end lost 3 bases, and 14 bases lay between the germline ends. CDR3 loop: CASSISAAGDYGYTF. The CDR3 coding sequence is TGTGCCAGTAGTATCTCCGCGGCAGGGGACTATGGCTACACCTTC.

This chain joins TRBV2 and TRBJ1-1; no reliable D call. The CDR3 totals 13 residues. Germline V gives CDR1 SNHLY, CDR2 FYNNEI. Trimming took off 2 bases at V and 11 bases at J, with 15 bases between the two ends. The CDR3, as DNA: TGTGCCAGCAGTGAAATTAGGGCGGGATGGGCTTTCTTT. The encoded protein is CASSEIRAGWAFF. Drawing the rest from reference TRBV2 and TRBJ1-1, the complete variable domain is EPEVTQTPSHQVTQMGQEVILRCVPISNHLYFYWYRQILGQKVEFLVSFYNNEISEKSEIFDDQFSVERPDGSNFTLKIRSTKLEDSAMYFCASSEIRAGWAFFGQGTRLTVV.

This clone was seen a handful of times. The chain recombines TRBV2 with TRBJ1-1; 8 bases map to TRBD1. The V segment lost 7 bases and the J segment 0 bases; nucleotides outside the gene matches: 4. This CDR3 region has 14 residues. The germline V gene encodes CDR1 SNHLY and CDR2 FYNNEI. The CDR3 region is CASTLDRVNTEAFF. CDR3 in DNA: TGTGCCAGCACCCTGGACAGGGTGAACACTGAAGCTTTCTTT.

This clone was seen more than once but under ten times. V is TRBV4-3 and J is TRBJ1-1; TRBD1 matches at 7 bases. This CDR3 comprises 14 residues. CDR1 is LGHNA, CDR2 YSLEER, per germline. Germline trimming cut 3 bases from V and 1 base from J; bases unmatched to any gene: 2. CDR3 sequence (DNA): TGCGCCAGCAGCCATAGACAGGGGAACACTGAAGCTTTCTTT. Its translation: CASSHRQGNTEAFF.

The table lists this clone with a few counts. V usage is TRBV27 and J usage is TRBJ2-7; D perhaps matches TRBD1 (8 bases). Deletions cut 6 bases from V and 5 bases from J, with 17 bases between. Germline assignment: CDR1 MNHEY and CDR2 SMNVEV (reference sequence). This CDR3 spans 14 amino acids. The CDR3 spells CASSWTGRVDEQYF. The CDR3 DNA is TGTGCCAGCAGCTGGACAGGGAGGGTCGACGAGCAGTACTTC.

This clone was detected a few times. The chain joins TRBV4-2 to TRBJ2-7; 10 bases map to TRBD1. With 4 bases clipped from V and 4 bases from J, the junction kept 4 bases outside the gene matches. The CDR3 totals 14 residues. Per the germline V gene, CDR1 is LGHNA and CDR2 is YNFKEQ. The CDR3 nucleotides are TGTGCCAGCAGCCCGGGACAGGGGACTTACGAGCAGTACTTC. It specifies CASSPGQGTYEQYF.

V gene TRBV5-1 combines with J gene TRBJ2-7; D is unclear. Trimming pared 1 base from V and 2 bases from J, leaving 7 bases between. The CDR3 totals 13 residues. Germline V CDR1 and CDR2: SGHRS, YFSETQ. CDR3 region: CASSLKQTYEQYF. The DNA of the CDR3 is TGCGCCAGCAGCTTGAAACAAACCTACGAGCAGTACTTC.